Described below is a single TCR beta chain sequence and its context. What it binds is unknown. The data stem from a study of cytomegalovirus exposure and HLA in healthy donors. Vbeta (60) and Jbeta (13) primers were used in the PCR. The data were produced by immunoSEQ multiplex PCR, yet TCRdb's version contains in-frame clones alone and is incomplete. The sample contains about 120,000 clones, less than 80% of which appear only once. The CDR3 spans 15 residues. From germline, CDR1 is MNHNS and CDR2 SASEGT. Trimming took 4 bases from V and 0 from J, leaving 10 bases between them. Study findings and constraints: Follow-up analysis found HLA locus-dependent TCR association rates, highest for DRB1 and lowest for HLA-C.

The sequencing sample was made of PBMCs. The chain uses TRBV6-1 and TRBJ1-5; D not certain. The clonotype was recovered from a woman in her forties in good health and CMV-seropositive. CDR3 nucleotides: TGTGCCAGCAGTGCAGCCCCGTATAGCAATCAGCCCCAGCATTTT. Its translation is CASSAAPYSNQPQHF.